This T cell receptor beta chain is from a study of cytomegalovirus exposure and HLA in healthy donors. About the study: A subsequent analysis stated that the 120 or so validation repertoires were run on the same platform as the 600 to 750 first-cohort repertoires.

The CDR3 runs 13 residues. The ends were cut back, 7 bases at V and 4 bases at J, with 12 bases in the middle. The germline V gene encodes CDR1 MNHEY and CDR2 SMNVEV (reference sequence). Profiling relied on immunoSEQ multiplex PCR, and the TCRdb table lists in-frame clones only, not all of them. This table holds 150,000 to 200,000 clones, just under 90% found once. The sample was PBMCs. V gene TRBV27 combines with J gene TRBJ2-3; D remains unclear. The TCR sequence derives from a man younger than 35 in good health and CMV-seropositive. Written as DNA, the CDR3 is TGTGCCAGCAATGATTCTGGGCCAGATACGCAGTATTTT. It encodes CASNDSGPDTQYF.